Each of the 28 T cell receptor beta chains below was sequenced from the same sample in a study of blood T cell repertoires in COVID-19 (dated by TCRdb to the early 2020s). To prepare the library, the immunoSEQ multiplex PCR assay was applied. Not all clones reach the TCRdb copy of this immuneACCESS table, which keeps in-frame sequences only. Checked studies attribute under half of the gap to unresolved V genes and leave the rest unexplained. Present in this sample are nearly 400,000 clones, just under 90% of which were seen just once. The ten top clones hold 1.5% to 2% of the sample. The sample taken for sequencing was PBMCs or T cells enriched from blood (not recorded which). These TCRs come from a woman aged 30 to 39 who had recovered from COVID-19.

This clone was observed a single time. This rearrangement joins TRBV7-3 to TRBJ1-1; D call uncertain. CDR1 is SGHTA and CDR2 is FQGTGA in the germline V gene. V was clipped by 3 bases and J by 0 bases, with 8 bases between them. The CDR3 is 14 residues long. CDR3 sequence (DNA): TGTGCCAGCAGCTTGAGAGGTATGAACACTGAAGCTTTCTTT. It specifies CASSLRGMNTEAFF.

The rearrangement joins TRBV28 to TRBJ2-1; D is possibly TRBD2 (5 bases). Looked up from germline, CDR1 is MDHEN and CDR2 is SYDVKM. The CDR3 is made up of 13 amino acids. Between the trimmed V and J ends, which lost 7 bases and 7 bases, there was a span of 14 bases. The CDR3 is CASKAVEGNEQFF. The CDR3, as DNA: TGTGCCAGCAAAGCGGTTGAAGGGAATGAGCAGTTCTTC. Looking up the rest from reference TRBV28 and TRBJ2-1 gives the full variable domain: DVKVTQSSRYLVKRTGEKVFLECVQDMDHENMFWYRQDPGLGLRLIYFSYDVKMKEKGDIPEGYSVSREKKERFSLILESASTNQTSMYLCASKAVEGNEQFFGPGTRLTVL.

This chain joins TRBV28 and TRBJ1-1; TRBD1 might be the D (5 bases). This CDR3 is 10 amino acids long. Germline V gene data show CDR1 as MDHEN and CDR2 as SYDVKM. V was shortened by 10 bases and J by 10 bases, with 13 bases between the two germline ends. The CDR3 nucleotides are TGTGCCACCCGGCTCGGGGGAGCTTTCTTT. This codes for CATRLGGAFF. Based on the CDR3 plus reference TRBV28 and TRBJ1-1, the full variable domain is DVKVTQSSRYLVKRTGEKVFLECVQDMDHENMFWYRQDPGLGLRLIYFSYDVKMKEKGDIPEGYSVSREKKERFSLILESASTNQTSMYLCATRLGGAFFGQGTRLTVV.

In this sample, this clone turned up a few times. The same CDR3 arises from other DNA sequences in this sample as well. For the CDR3, the DNA is TGTGCCAGCAGTCTTGCGGGAGGAGACAATGAGCAGTTCTTC. Translating it yields CASSLAGGDNEQFF. V and J are TRBV28 and TRBJ2-1; 8 bases line up with TRBD2. The CDR3 covers 14 residues. Germline CDR1 reads MDHEN; CDR2 reads SYDVKM. V was pared by 5 bases and J by 5 bases, with 5 bases of the junction left unmatched.

The V call is TRBV2, the J call TRBJ2-3; TRBD2 is a possible D gene (5 bases). Trimming stripped 5 bases from V and 1 base from J, with 13 bases between. CDR3 size: 15 residues. The germline gives CDR1 SNHLY, CDR2 FYNNEI. The chain's CDR3 is CASSTRRARTDTQYF. The DNA of the CDR3 is TGTGCCAGCAGTACCCGGCGGGCCCGCACAGATACGCAGTATTTT.

The V gene is TRBV14, the J gene TRBJ2-1; tentatively, D is TRBD2 (5 bases). This CDR3 is built from 15 residues. Germline V gene lookup returns CDR1 SGHDN and CDR2 FVKESK. V dropped 0 bases and J dropped 2 bases, with 8 bases sitting between them. CDR3 DNA sequence: TGTGCCAGCAGCCAAGATGTAGCGACCTACAATGAGCAGTTCTTC. Its protein is CASSQDVATYNEQFF.

This clone was seen ten or more times. This chain links TRBV6-5 with TRBJ2-5; TRBD2 might be the D (5 bases). Germline loops: CDR1 MNHEY, CDR2 SVGAGI. The CDR3 is made up of 12 amino acids. Trimming stripped 7 bases from V and 7 bases from J, with 13 bases between. The CDR3 protein is CASKVRVWTQYF. The CDR3 bases are TGTGCCAGCAAGGTGAGGGTTTGGACCCAGTACTTC.

This chain joins TRBV27 and TRBJ1-1; D is unresolved. There are 14 residues in the CDR3. V was trimmed by 6 bases and J by 4 bases, leaving 15 bases between them. CDR1 MNHEY and CDR2 SMNVEV come from the germline V gene (reference sequence). The CDR3 nucleotides read TGTGCCAGCAGCCTCTCCCCGGGGAGCACTGAAGCTTTCTTT. Amino acid sequence: CASSLSPGSTEAFF.

A note on this clone: The same CDR3 is also encoded by other DNA sequences in this sample. The V gene is TRBV5-1, the J gene TRBJ2-1; 10 bases are shared with TRBD2. With 4 bases clipped from V and 4 bases from J, the junction kept 5 bases outside the gene matches. The CDR3 is made up of 15 amino acids. The germline V gene has CDR1 SGHRS and CDR2 YFSETQ. The DNA of the CDR3 is TGCGCCAGCAGCCTAGGACTAGCGGCATACAATGAGCAGTTCTTC. The encoded protein is CASSLGLAAYNEQFF.

The V and J genes are TRBV5-1 and TRBJ2-3; 9 bases line up with TRBD1. CDR3 size: 14 residues. Germline loops: CDR1 SGHRS, CDR2 YFSETQ. Trimming cost V 7 bases and J 2 bases; bases outside gene matches: 5. CDR3 bases: TGCGCCAGCTGGACAGGGGAAAACACAGATACGCAGTATTTT. Its protein is CASWTGENTDTQYF.

The chain uses TRBV14 and TRBJ1-3; D call uncertain. The CDR3 covers 15 residues. V was cut by 4 bases and J by 6 bases, with 16 bases left in between. Germline values: CDR1 SGHDN, CDR2 FVKESK. This chain's CDR3 is CASSRGPRLPNTIYF. For the CDR3, the DNA is TGTGCCAGCAGCCGCGGGCCCCGGCTCCCAAACACCATATATTTT.

In regard to this clone: Within the sample, other DNA sequences also encode this same CDR3. The rearrangement uses TRBV9 and TRBJ2-3, with D possibly matching TRBD2 (5 bases). Germline CDR1 reads SGDLS; CDR2 reads YYNGEE. V was clipped by 0 bases and J by 4 bases, with 9 bases between them. This CDR3 has 14 amino acids. For the CDR3, the DNA is TGTGCCAGCAGCGTAGGGGGAGTGGCAGATACGCAGTATTTT. Translation gives CASSVGGVADTQYF.

V and J are TRBV4-3 and TRBJ2-3; weak D call: TRBD2 (6 bases). V was cut by 0 bases and J by 4 bases, with 14 bases left in between. Germline-derived CDR1 and CDR2 are LGHNA and YSLEER. The CDR3 sequence is 16 residues long. The CDR3 bases are TGCGCCAGCAGCCAAGATGGAACGGGGGACTCAGATACGCAGTATTTT. Amino acid sequence: CASSQDGTGDSDTQYF.

This clone was counted between two and nine times. V gene TRBV19 combines with J gene TRBJ1-2; tentative D call: TRBD1 (5 bases). Trimming shortened V by 10 bases and J by 5 bases, and 17 bases separated the two germline ends. Germline lookup yields CDR1 LNHDA and CDR2 SQIVND (reference sequence). The CDR3 length is 13 residues. The CDR3 sequence: CATQGPEGYGYTF. CDR3 DNA sequence: TGTGCCACGCAGGGCCCCGAAGGATATGGCTACACCTTC.

This chain joins TRBV7-3 and TRBJ1-2; tentative D call: TRBD1 (6 bases). Germline V gene sequence: CDR1 SGHTA, CDR2 FQGTGA. Trimming left V 3 bases short and J 8 bases short, with 13 bases between. This CDR3 has 13 amino acids. The CDR3 spells CASSFPKGDGYTF. CDR3 bases: TGTGCCAGCAGCTTTCCCAAGGGGGACGGCTACACCTTC.

This chain connects TRBV27 to TRBJ1-6; TRBD1 is a possible D gene (6 bases). V lost 8 bases to trimming and J lost 5 bases, with 22 bases between them. This CDR3 comprises 17 residues. Germline V CDR1 and CDR2: MNHEY, SMNVEV (reference sequence). CDR3 residues: CASLPLGGQYHNSPLHF. CDR3 nucleotide sequence: TGTGCCAGCCTTCCCCTGGGGGGGCAGTATCATAATTCACCCCTCCACTTT.

The V gene is TRBV5-1, the J gene TRBJ1-3; D is possibly TRBD1 (5 bases). The CDR3 runs 15 residues. Germline assignment: CDR1 SGHRS and CDR2 YFSETQ. Trimming left V 5 bases short and J 0 bases short, with 12 bases between. CDR3 sequence: CASRVTGDSGNTIYF. The DNA of the CDR3 is TGCGCCAGCAGGGTTACAGGTGACTCTGGAAACACCATATATTTT.

V is TRBV5-1 and J is TRBJ1-5; 10 bases agree with TRBD1. This CDR3 has 15 residues. The ends lost 1 base at V and 5 bases at J; junction bases unmatched: 3. Looked up from germline, CDR1 is SGHRS and CDR2 is YFSETQ. The CDR3 nucleotides are TGCGCCAGCAGCTTGACGACAGGGGGCCATCAGCCCCAGCATTTT. This encodes CASSLTTGGHQPQHF.

This clone appeared a single time. The V call is TRBV10-1, the J call TRBJ2-1; D ambiguous. CDR1 and CDR2 from the germline V gene are WNHNN and SYGVQD (reference sequence). This CDR3 spans 14 amino acids. Trimming left V 5 bases short and J 6 bases short, with 14 bases between. Here the CDR3 reads CASSPQATVNEQFF. CDR3 in DNA: TGCGCCAGCAGTCCCCAAGCGACGGTCAATGAGCAGTTCTTC.

The rearrangement joins TRBV10-2 to TRBJ2-3, with 7 nucleotides matching TRBD2. V was clipped by 6 bases and J by 4 bases; unmatched bases: 7. The germline V gene encodes CDR1 WSHSY and CDR2 SAAADI. The CDR3 consists of 14 residues. This chain's CDR3 is CASRDGRSADTQYF. CDR3 DNA sequence: TGCGCCAGCAGGGACGGGAGGAGCGCAGATACGCAGTATTTT.

This sequence joins TRBV5-6 and TRBJ2-2, with TRBD1 as a possible D gene (7 bases). The germline V gene has CDR1 SGHDT and CDR2 YYEEEE. This CDR3 comprises 17 residues. Trimming took 4 bases from V and 2 from J, leaving 18 bases between them. CDR3 sequence reads: CASSRGDSFTNTGELFF. The CDR3 DNA reads TGTGCCAGCAGCCGCGGGGACAGCTTTACTAACACCGGGGAGCTGTTTTTT.

The rearrangement uses TRBV29-1 and TRBJ1-1; no clear D gene. CDR3 length: 11 residues. The germline V gene encodes CDR1 SQVTM and CDR2 ANQGSEA. V was pared by 3 bases and J by 5 bases, with 7 bases between. The CDR3 DNA is TGCAGCGTTGATGCGGGGACTGAAGCTTTCTTT. Protein product: CSVDAGTEAFF.

CDR3 in DNA: TGTGCCAGCAGCGTAGTAGGACTAGGGTACAATGAGCAGTTCTTC. It yields the protein CASSVVGLGYNEQFF. The chain employs TRBV9 and TRBJ2-1; 7 bases agree with TRBD2. The V gene end was trimmed by 0 bases and the J gene end by 4 bases; junction bases not matched to a gene: 4. Per the germline V gene, CDR1 is SGDLS and CDR2 is YYNGEE. This CDR3 has 15 residues.

This clone was found once. The chain has TRBV7-2 and TRBJ2-4, with 11 positions matching TRBD2. J lost 0 bases, V lost 1 base, and 2 bases had no gene match. The CDR3 extends over 17 amino acids. In germline, CDR1 is SGHTA, CDR2 FQGNSA. This chain's CDR3 is CASSLGGLAVAKNIQYF. The CDR3, as DNA: TGTGCCAGCAGCTTAGGGGGACTAGCGGTAGCCAAAAACATTCAGTACTTC. The whole variable domain, remainder taken from reference TRBV7-2 and TRBJ2-4, is GAGVSQSPSNKVTEKGKDVELRCDPISGHTALYWYRQSLGQGLEFLIYFQGNSAPDKSGLPSDRFSAERTGGSVSTLTIQRTQQEDSAVYLCASSLGGLAVAKNIQYFGAGTRLSVL.

The V gene is TRBV7-2, the J gene TRBJ1-1, with D possibly being TRBD1 (5 bases). Trimming stripped 5 bases from V and 11 bases from J, with 18 bases between. In germline, CDR1 is SGHTA, CDR2 FQGNSA. This CDR3 is 13 amino acids long. The CDR3 sequence: CASSLPGTAAAFF. In DNA, the CDR3 is TGTGCCAGCAGCCTCCCGGGGACTGCGGCGGCTTTCTTT. The full variable domain, rest sourced from reference TRBV7-2 and TRBJ1-1, is GAGVSQSPSNKVTEKGKDVELRCDPISGHTALYWYRQSLGQGLEFLIYFQGNSAPDKSGLPSDRFSAERTGGSVSTLTIQRTQQEDSAVYLCASSLPGTAAAFFGQGTRLTVV.

This clone was counted only a few times. The chain recombines TRBV19 with TRBJ2-1; possibly TRBD2 for D (6 bases). Trimming took off 6 bases at V and 7 bases at J, with 22 bases between the two ends. CDR1 and CDR2 from the germline V gene are LNHDA and SQIVND (reference sequence). This CDR3 comprises 16 residues. The CDR3 protein is CASSPMRDGRGNEQFF. In DNA, the CDR3 is TGTGCCAGTAGCCCTATGAGAGACGGGAGAGGGAATGAGCAGTTCTTC.

This chain joins TRBV7-3 and TRBJ1-1; D is possibly TRBD1 (6 bases). Trimming shortened V by 6 bases and J by 1 base, and 12 bases separated the two germline ends. The CDR3 totals 14 residues. Germline CDR1 is SGHTA and CDR2 is FQGTGA. Here the CDR3 DNA reads TGTGCCAGCAGGTGGACAGACACGAACACTGAAGCTTTCTTT. Its protein product is CASRWTDTNTEAFF.

The chain employs TRBV7-9 and TRBJ1-1; perhaps TRBD1 as D (6 bases). Trimming cost V 5 bases and J 2 bases, with 18 bases left between them. Germline CDR1 and CDR2: SEHNR and FQNEAQ (reference sequence). This CDR3 contains 16 residues. The CDR3 region has the DNA TGTGCCAGCAGCCCAGACCGTCCGGGGGGCAACACTGAAGCTTTCTTT. It is translated as CASSPDRPGGNTEAFF.